These 23 T cell receptor beta chains were sequenced from one sample in a study of blood T cell repertoires in COVID-19. Method: immunoSEQ multiplex PCR; TCRdb's copy keeps in-frame clones and lacks some. The sample lists around 75,000 clones, around nine tenths seen once, with around 0.6% in the top ten. Sequenced: peripheral blood. Receptors were obtained from a man aged 55 to 70 with acute or convalescent COVID-19.

About this clone itself: This sample includes further DNA sequences coding for the same CDR3. For the CDR3, the DNA is TGTGCCAGCTCACCTGAGGACAGGGCGTATGGCTACACCTTC. It codes for CASSPEDRAYGYTF. The rearrangement uses TRBV18 and TRBJ1-2; TRBD1 aligns across 8 bases. J gave up 5 bases and V 3 bases, and 5 bases lay outside the gene matches. This CDR3 is 14 amino acids long. The V gene's germline CDR1 is KGHSH and CDR2 LQKENI.

CDR3 amino acids: CASSYQRGQGCFF. In DNA form, the CDR3 reads TGTGCCAGCAGTTACCAACGGGGACAGGGGTGCTTCTTC. V usage is TRBV6-5 and J usage is TRBJ2-1; 10 bases are shared with TRBD1. The CDR3 has 13 residues. J was trimmed by 16 bases and V by 2 bases; bases with no gene match: 8. CDR1 and CDR2 from the germline V gene are MNHEY and SVGAGI.

This chain joins TRBV6-5 and TRBJ2-7, with D possibly matching TRBD1 (5 bases). Germline assignment: CDR1 MNHEY and CDR2 SVGAGI. The CDR3 is made up of 14 amino acids. V was cut by 5 bases and J by 0 bases, with 11 bases left in between. The CDR3 protein is CASSQRQSSYEQYF. The CDR3 DNA reads TGTGCCAGCAGTCAACGACAGTCCTCCTACGAGCAGTACTTC.

V is TRBV11-2 and J is TRBJ1-6, with no clear D. There are 14 residues in the CDR3. Trimming shortened V by 1 base and J by 8 bases, and 9 bases separated the two germline ends. Germline CDR1 SGHAT, CDR2 FQNNGV. As DNA, the CDR3 is TGTGCCAGCAGCTTAGCATCCGCAGATTCACCCCTCCACTTT. It codes for CASSLASADSPLHF.

The chain uses TRBV5-1 and TRBJ1-2, with 7 nucleotides matching TRBD1. CDR1 is SGHRS and CDR2 is YFSETQ in the germline V gene. This CDR3 is 15 amino acids long. V was clipped by 4 bases and J by 1 base; unmatched bases: 7. The CDR3 DNA follows: TGCGCCAGCAGCGGCGGGACAGATAATAACTATGGCTACACCTTC. It encodes CASSGGTDNNYGYTF.

The chain is built from TRBV12-3 or TRBV12-4 and TRBJ1-4, with a weak D call TRBD1 (6 bases). The CDR3 extends over 13 amino acids. V dropped 10 bases and J dropped 0 bases, with 9 bases sitting between them. CDR3 in DNA: TGTGCCACCGGACAGTCAACTAATGAAAAACTGTTTTTT. It yields the protein CATGQSTNEKLFF.

The J gene is TRBJ1-2, the V gene TRBV3-1 (or the pseudogene TRBV3-2); TRBD1 matches at 8 bases. V trimming: 4 bases; J trimming: 6 bases; junction bases outside the gene matches: 7. The CDR3 has 14 amino acids. Per germline, CDR1 LGHDT and CDR2 YNNKEL (reference sequence). The CDR3, as DNA: TGTGCCAGCAGCCGCATAGGACAGGGCGATGGCTACACCTTC. Protein: CASSRIGQGDGYTF.

This CDR3 is CASSVGPSGPRADTQYF. In nucleotides, the CDR3 is TGTGCCAGCAGCGTAGGTCCTAGCGGGCCTAGGGCAGATACGCAGTATTTT. The chain recombines TRBV9 with TRBJ2-3; 8 nucleotides match TRBD2. This CDR3 contains 17 residues. From germline, CDR1 is SGDLS and CDR2 YYNGEE. The junction had 10 bases not matched to a gene; V was cut back by 0 bases and J by 4 bases.

This clone was picked up a small number of times. The CDR3 protein is CASSQVSVRSGNTIYF. CDR3 in DNA: TGTGCCAGCAGCCAAGTCTCGGTTCGCTCTGGAAACACCATATATTTT. The J gene is TRBJ1-3, the V gene TRBV3-1 (or the pseudogene TRBV3-2); D is unresolved. Between the trimmed V and J ends, which lost 1 base and 0 bases, there was a span of 10 bases. Per germline, CDR1 LGHDT and CDR2 YNNKEL (reference sequence). The CDR3 is made up of 16 amino acids.

This clone was recorded only once. V is TRBV4-1 and J is TRBJ2-5; 9 bases agree with TRBD1. V was pared by 1 base and J by 2 bases, with 11 bases of the junction left unmatched. The germline V gene has CDR1 MGHRA and CDR2 YSYEKL. The CDR3 runs 18 residues. In nucleotides, the CDR3 is TGCGCCAGCAGCCAAGGTTCCTCGGGGACAGGGTGGCAAGAGACCCAGTACTTC. Protein sequence: CASSQGSSGTGWQETQYF.

This chain connects TRBV6-6 to TRBJ2-5; a possible D gene is TRBD1 (6 bases). The CDR3 spans 15 residues. V was shortened by 2 bases and J by 6 bases, with 16 bases between the two germline ends. The germline V gene has CDR1 MNHNY and CDR2 SVGAGI (reference sequence). The CDR3 here is CASSYQGSGSKTQYF. The CDR3 nucleotides read TGTGCCAGCAGTTACCAGGGGTCGGGAAGCAAGACCCAGTACTTC.

This clone was counted once. The chain employs TRBV7-2 and TRBJ2-6; 7 nucleotides align to TRBD1. Germline-derived CDR1 and CDR2 are SGHTA and FQGNSA. The CDR3 is 16 amino acids. V shed 7 bases, J shed 0 bases, and the junction held 6 bases outside the gene matches. This CDR3 reads CASTMGQSSGANVLTF. The CDR3 coding sequence is TGTGCCAGCACGATGGGACAGTCCTCTGGGGCCAACGTCCTGACTTTC.

The V call is TRBV9, the J call TRBJ2-5; D perhaps matches TRBD2 (5 bases). The V gene's germline CDR1 is SGDLS and CDR2 YYNGEE. The CDR3 covers 18 residues. V was shortened by 3 bases and J by 4 bases, with 25 bases between the two germline ends. The CDR3 DNA sequence: TGTGCCAGCAGCGACAGAGCTAGCACGGGCGCCCCGGGAGAGACCCAGTACTTC. Translation gives CASSDRASTGAPGETQYF.

The chain joins TRBV3-1 (or the pseudogene TRBV3-2) to TRBJ2-1, with 8 bases lining up with TRBD2. The CDR3 contains 14 residues. Per the germline V gene, CDR1 is LGHDT and CDR2 is YNNKEL (reference sequence). V was clipped by 4 bases and J by 7 bases; unmatched bases: 6. The CDR3 coding sequence is TGTGCCAGCAGCCTGGGACTAGTCGGTAATGAGCAGTTCTTC. This codes for CASSLGLVGNEQFF.

The chain couples TRBV19 to TRBJ1-5; D remains unclear. The CDR3 totals 16 residues. The V gene's germline CDR1 is LNHDA and CDR2 SQIVND (reference sequence). Trimming pared 5 bases from V and 0 bases from J, leaving 14 bases between. The DNA for the CDR3 is TGTGCCAGTAGTCCTTTGCGGCGGGCTAGCAATCAGCCCCAGCATTTT. Its protein is CASSPLRRASNQPQHF.

The V and J genes are TRBV12-5 and TRBJ2-2; D might be TRBD1 (6 bases). This CDR3 is 17 amino acids long. V gave up 3 bases and J gave up 0 bases, with 14 bases separating them. Germline V gene data show CDR1 as LGHNT and CDR2 as FRNRAP. CDR3 DNA: TGTGCTAGTGGTTTAGAGACAGGCCTTGCGAACACCGGGGAGCTGTTTTTT. It codes for CASGLETGLANTGELFF.

This rearrangement joins TRBV5-6 to TRBJ2-1; 10 positions agree with TRBD2. V was clipped by 2 bases and J by 6 bases; unmatched bases: 5. The germline gives CDR1 SGHDT, CDR2 YYEEEE. CDR3 size: 15 residues. Here the CDR3 reads CASSFPAGGPNEQFF. The CDR3 DNA reads TGTGCCAGCAGCTTCCCAGCGGGGGGGCCCAATGAGCAGTTCTTC.

V gene TRBV12-3 or TRBV12-4 combines with J gene TRBJ2-7; possible D gene TRBD2, 5 bases. V was shortened by 5 bases and J by 4 bases, with 9 bases between the two germline ends. This CDR3 comprises 12 residues. In DNA, the CDR3 is TGTGCCAGCAGTGTGACGGGGTACGAGCAGTACTTC. It codes for CASSVTGYEQYF.

CDR3 region: CASSLDRQSSYNEQFF. In DNA, the CDR3 is TGCGCCAGCAGCTTGGACAGGCAGAGCTCCTACAATGAGCAGTTCTTC. The J gene is TRBJ2-1, the V gene TRBV5-1, with a possible D match to TRBD1 (5 bases). The CDR3 is 16 residues long. V gave up 0 bases and J gave up 0 bases, with 10 bases separating them. Per germline, CDR1 SGHRS and CDR2 YFSETQ.

The CDR3 nucleotides read TGCAGTGCTAGACTTTCCTACGAGCAGTACTTC. Its protein is CSARLSYEQYF. V is TRBV20-1 and J is TRBJ2-7; D not certain. Germline CDR1 DFQATT, CDR2 SNEGSKA (reference sequence). CDR3 size: 11 residues. The ends were cut back, 2 bases at V and 1 base at J, with 3 bases in the middle.

The chain employs TRBV5-4 and TRBJ2-4; 12 nucleotides align to TRBD2. The germline gives CDR1 SGHNT, CDR2 YYREEE (reference sequence). V gave up 2 bases and J gave up 6 bases; unmatched junction bases: 12. The CDR3 totals 18 residues. As DNA, the CDR3 is TGTGCCAGCAGCTTAGAAGCCGGACTAGCGGGGACCTTAAACATTCAGTACTTC. This translates into CASSLEAGLAGTLNIQYF.

CDR3 residues: CAIRAGPPVDQPQHF. CDR3 sequence (DNA): TGTGCCATCAGAGCGGGTCCGCCCGTGGATCAGCCCCAGCATTTT. The V gene is TRBV10-3, the J gene TRBJ1-5; D remains ambiguous. V dropped 6 bases and J dropped 5 bases, with 17 bases sitting between them. Per the germline V gene, CDR1 is ENHRY and CDR2 is SYGVKD. The CDR3 runs 15 residues.

This sequence joins TRBV5-1 and TRBJ1-2; perhaps TRBD1 as D (5 bases). Trimming took off 1 base at V and 4 bases at J, with 14 bases between the two ends. The germline V gene has CDR1 SGHRS and CDR2 YFSETQ. This CDR3 is built from 15 residues. CDR3 region: CASSLTPGTFYGYTF. CDR3 DNA: TGCGCCAGCAGCTTGACCCCCGGGACTTTCTATGGCTACACCTTC.